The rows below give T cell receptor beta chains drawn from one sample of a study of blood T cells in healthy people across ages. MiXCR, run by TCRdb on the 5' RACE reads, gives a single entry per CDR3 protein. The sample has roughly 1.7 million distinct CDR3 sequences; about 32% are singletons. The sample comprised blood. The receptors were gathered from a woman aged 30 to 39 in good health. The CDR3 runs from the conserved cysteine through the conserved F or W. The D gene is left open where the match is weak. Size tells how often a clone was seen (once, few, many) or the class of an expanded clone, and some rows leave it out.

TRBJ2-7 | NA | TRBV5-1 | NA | CASILRQDRPYEQYF | TGCGCCAGCATCCTACGACAGGACCGACCCTACGAGCAGTACTTC
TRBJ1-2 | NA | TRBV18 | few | CASSPLDGVGESGYTF | TGTGCCAGCTCACCGCTCGACGGAGTCGGGGAGTCCGGCTACACCTTC
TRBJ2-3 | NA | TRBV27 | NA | CAIGWGDTQYF | TGTGCCATCGGATGGGGGGATACGCAGTATTTT
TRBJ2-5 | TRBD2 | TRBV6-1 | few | CASRVAGGKETQYF | TGTGCCAGCAGGGTAGCGGGAGGTAAAGAGACCCAGTACTTC
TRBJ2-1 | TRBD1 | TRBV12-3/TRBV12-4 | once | CASSRTGGRDEQFF | TGTGCCAGCAGTAGGACAGGGGGCAGGGATGAGCAGTTCTTC
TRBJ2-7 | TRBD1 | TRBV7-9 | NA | CASSLEAGTGATYEQYF | TGTGCCAGCAGCTTAGAGGCCGGGACAGGGGCCACCTACGAGCAGTACTTC
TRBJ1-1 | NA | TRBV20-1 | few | CSAKGEKDTEAFF | TGCAGTGCTAAAGGGGAGAAGGACACTGAAGCTTTCTTT
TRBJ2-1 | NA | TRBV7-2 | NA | CAGSLIGLAQDEQCF | TGTGCCGGCAGCTTAATCGGTTTAGCCCAGGATGAGCAGTGCTTC
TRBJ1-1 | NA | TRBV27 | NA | CASSLDGNTEVFF | TGTGCCAGCAGTTTGGATGGGAACACTGAAGTTTTCTTT
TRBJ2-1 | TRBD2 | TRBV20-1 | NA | CSSSPGLASYNEQFF | TGCAGTTCTAGTCCCGGACTAGCGTCCTACAATGAGCAGTTCTTC
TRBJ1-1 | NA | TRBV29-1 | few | CSAAGGNTEAFF | TGCAGCGCCGCTGGGGGGAACACTGAAGCTTTCTTT
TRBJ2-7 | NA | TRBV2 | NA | CASGGQSYEQYF | TGTGCCAGCGGAGGGCAGTCCTACGAGCAGTACTTC
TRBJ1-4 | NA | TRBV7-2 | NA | CASSANPHPATNEKLFF | TGTGCCAGCAGCGCAAACCCACACCCTGCAACTAATGAAAAACTGTTTTTT
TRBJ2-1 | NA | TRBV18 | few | CASSPIREPSGNEQFF | TGTGCCAGCTCACCAATTAGGGAGCCAAGTGGCAATGAGCAGTTCTTC
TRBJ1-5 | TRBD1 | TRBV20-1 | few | CGARVTGGNQPQHF | TGCGGTGCTAGAGTCACAGGGGGGAATCAGCCCCAGCATTTT
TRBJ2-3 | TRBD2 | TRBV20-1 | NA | CSARPGLAGGQDTQYF | TGCAGTGCTCGCCCGGGACTAGCGGGGGGGCAAGATACGCAGTATTTT
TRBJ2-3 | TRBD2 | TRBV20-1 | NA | CSARGEVLAGGQDTQYF | TGCAGTGCTCGAGGAGAGGTACTAGCGGGAGGGCAAGATACGCAGTATTTT
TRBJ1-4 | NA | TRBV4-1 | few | CASSQEGQNYEKLFF | TGCGCCAGCAGCCAAGAAGGACAGAACTATGAAAAACTGTTTTTT
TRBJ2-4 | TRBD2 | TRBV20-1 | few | CSALMGSGGAGKNIQYF | TGCAGTGCTCTGATGGGTAGCGGGGGGGCCGGAAAAAACATTCAGTACTTC
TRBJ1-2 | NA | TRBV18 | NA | CASSPSVPLGDYGYTF | TGTGCCAGCTCCCCGAGTGTCCCACTGGGGGACTATGGCTACACCTTC
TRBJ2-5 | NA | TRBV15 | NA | CATSRDPASEQYF | TGTGCCACCAGCAGAGATCCGGCCTCAGAGCAGTACTTC
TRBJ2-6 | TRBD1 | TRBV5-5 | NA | CASSLAAGGLGGANVLTF | TGTGCCAGCAGCTTGGCGGCAGGGGGCTTGGGGGGGGCCAACGTCCTGACTTTC
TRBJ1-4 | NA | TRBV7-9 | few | CASSQIQGTNEKLFF | TGTGCCAGCAGCCAAATACAGGGAACTAATGAAAAACTGTTTTTT
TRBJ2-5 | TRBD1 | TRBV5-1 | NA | CASSLQGPQEAQYF | TGCGCCAGCAGCTTACAGGGGCCCCAAGAGGCCCAGTACTTC
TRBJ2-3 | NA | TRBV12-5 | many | CASGLTGTADTQYF | TGTGCTAGTGGCCTTACAGGTACCGCAGATACGCAGTATTTT
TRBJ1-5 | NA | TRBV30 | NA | CAWIPGGNQPQHF | TGTGCCTGGATTCCGGGGGGCAATCAGCCCCAGCATTTT
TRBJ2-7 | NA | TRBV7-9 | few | CASSLEMGASYEQYF | TGTGCCAGCAGCTTAGAAATGGGCGCGTCCTACGAGCAGTACTTC
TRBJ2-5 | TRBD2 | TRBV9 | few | CASSDRTSGGTETQYF | TGTGCCAGCAGCGACCGGACTAGCGGGGGGACGGAGACCCAGTACTTC
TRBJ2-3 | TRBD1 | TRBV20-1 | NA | CSATSPLDRSPDTQYF | TGCAGTGCTACTAGCCCCTTGGACAGGTCGCCAGATACGCAGTATTTT
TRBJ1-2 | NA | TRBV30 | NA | CAWSGGLGWGGYTF | TGTGCCTGGAGTGGAGGCCTCGGCTGGGGTGGCTACACCTTC
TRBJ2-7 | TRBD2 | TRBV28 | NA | CASSFGGAGGVYEQYF | TGTGCCAGCAGTTTCGGCGGGGCGGGAGGGGTCTACGAGCAGTACTTC
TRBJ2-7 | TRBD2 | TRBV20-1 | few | CSADGLAGVHEQYF | TGCAGTGCTGACGGACTAGCGGGGGTCCACGAGCAGTACTTC
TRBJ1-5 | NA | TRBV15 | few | CATSTGSPGQPQHF | TGTGCCACCAGCACGGGTTCCCCGGGTCAGCCCCAGCATTTT
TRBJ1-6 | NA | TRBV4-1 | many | CASRQIAAVYNSPLHF | TGCGCCAGCAGGCAAATCGCGGCGGTCTATAATTCACCCCTCCACTTT
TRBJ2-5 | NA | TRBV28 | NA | CATMEGGETQYF | TGTGCCACAATGGAGGGTGGGGAGACCCAGTACTTC
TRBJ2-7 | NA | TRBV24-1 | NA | CATRDPGRSYEQYF | TGTGCCACCAGGGACCCAGGTCGCTCCTACGAGCAGTACTTC
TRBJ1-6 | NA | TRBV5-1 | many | CASSLESGRNSPLHF | TGCGCCAGCAGCTTGGAATCCGGACGTAATTCACCCCTCCACTTT
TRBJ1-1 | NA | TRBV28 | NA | CASSLLALPGPTEAFF | TGTGCCAGCAGTTTACTGGCTCTTCCAGGGCCGACTGAAGCTTTCTTT
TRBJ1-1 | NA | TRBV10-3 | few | CATKGGGEGTEAFF | TGTGCCACCAAGGGCGGCGGTGAGGGGACTGAAGCTTTCTTT
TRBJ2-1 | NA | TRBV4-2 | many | CASSQDGGTPYNEQFF | TGTGCCAGCAGCCAAGATGGAGGGACTCCCTACAATGAGCAGTTCTTC
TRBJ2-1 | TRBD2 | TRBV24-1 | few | CATSGLASGKYNEQFF | TGTGCCACCAGTGGTCTGGCTAGCGGGAAGTACAATGAGCAGTTCTTC
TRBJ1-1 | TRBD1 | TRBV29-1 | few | CSVEGTGSRAEAFF | TGCAGCGTTGAAGGGACAGGGTCGAGGGCTGAAGCTTTCTTT
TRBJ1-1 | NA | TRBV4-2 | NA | CASSLPGHRLEEAFF | TGTGCCAGCAGCCTGCCGGGACACCGGTTGGAGGAAGCTTTCTTT
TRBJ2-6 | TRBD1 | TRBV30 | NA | CAWSVMRTGLKGANVLTF | TGTGCCTGGAGTGTAATGCGGACAGGGCTAAAAGGGGCCAACGTCCTGACTTTC
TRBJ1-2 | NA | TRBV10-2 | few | CASSEFMPRLGGYTF | TGCGCCAGCAGTGAATTTATGCCACGCTTGGGTGGCTACACCTTC
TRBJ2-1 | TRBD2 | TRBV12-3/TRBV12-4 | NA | CASSSRDRALAGGENEQFF | TGTGCCAGCAGCAGCCGGGACAGGGCCTTAGCGGGAGGGGAGAATGAGCAGTTCTTC
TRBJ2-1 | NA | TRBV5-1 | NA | CASSLAEVTYNEQFF | TGCGCCAGCAGCTTGGCCGAAGTAACCTACAATGAGCAGTTCTTC
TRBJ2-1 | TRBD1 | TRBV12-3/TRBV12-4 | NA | CASSFQGTGDEQFF | TGTGCCAGCAGTTTCCAAGGGACAGGAGATGAGCAGTTCTTC
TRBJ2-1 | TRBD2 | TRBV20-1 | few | CSGLGVAGFYNEQFF | TGCAGTGGACTTGGGGTAGCGGGGTTCTACAATGAGCAGTTCTTC
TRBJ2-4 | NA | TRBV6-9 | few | CASRAGPPLAKNIQYF | TGTGCCAGCCGGGCGGGGCCTCCTTTAGCCAAAAACATTCAGTACTTC
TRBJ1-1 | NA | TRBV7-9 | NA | CASTIHGVGNTEAFF | TGTGCCAGCACTATCCACGGGGTGGGGAACACTGAAGCTTTCTTT
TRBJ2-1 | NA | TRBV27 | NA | CASSRGQLRVEQQFF | TGTGCCAGCAGTAGGGGACAACTACGCGTGGAGCAGCAGTTCTTC
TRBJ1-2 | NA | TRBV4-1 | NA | CASSQGRVQANCGYTF | TGCGCCAGCAGCCAGGGACGGGTACAAGCTAACTGTGGCTACACCTTC
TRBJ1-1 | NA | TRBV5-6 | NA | CASSLGLGNILNTEAFF | TGTGCCAGCAGCTTGGGACTAGGGAATATTCTGAACACTGAAGCTTTCTTC
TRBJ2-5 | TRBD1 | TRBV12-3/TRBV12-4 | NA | CASSLGTGIKQETQYF | TGTGCCAGCAGTTTGGGGACAGGGATCAAACAAGAGACCCAGTACTTC
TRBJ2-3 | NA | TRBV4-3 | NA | CASSQDSSQGDTQYF | TGCGCCAGCAGCCAAGACTCTAGCCAAGGGGATACGCAGTATTTT
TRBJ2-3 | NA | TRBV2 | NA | CASTAQPTDTQYF | TGTGCCAGCACGGCACAACCCACAGATACGCAGTATTTT